The 21 T cell receptor beta chains reported below all come from one sample, sequenced in a study of blood T cell repertoires in COVID-19. Measured with immunoSEQ multiplex PCR; TCRdb has only the in-frame clones, and not every one. The sample includes 200,000 to 250,000 clones, 80% to 95% seen only once; the top ten take around 0.85%. The sample comprised peripheral blood. The receptors stem from a man aged 60 to 75 with COVID-19, enrolled during active disease.

This chain links TRBV18 with TRBJ1-6, with D tentatively TRBD1 (5 bases). Trimming left V 3 bases short and J 9 bases short, with 12 bases between. From germline, CDR1 is KGHSH and CDR2 LQKENI. This CDR3 spans 14 amino acids. CDR3 DNA sequence: TGTGCCAGCTCACCGGGGGGTACCAGTTCACCCCTCCACTTT. Its translation: CASSPGGTSSPLHF.

The chain employs TRBV9 and TRBJ2-2, with TRBD1 matching 7 bases. The trim removed 4 bases at V and 1 base at J, leaving 13 bases unmatched. The CDR3 totals 18 residues. Germline assignment: CDR1 SGDLS and CDR2 YYNGEE. CDR3 protein: CASSSTGRRERNTGELFF. CDR3 nucleotide sequence: TGTGCCAGCAGCTCGACAGGGAGAAGGGAAAGGAACACCGGGGAGCTGTTTTTT. Based on the CDR3 plus reference TRBV9 and TRBJ2-2, the full variable domain is DSGVTQTPKHLITATGQRVTLRCSPRSGDLSVYWYQQSLDQGLQFLIQYYNGEERAKGNILERFSAQQFPDLHSELNLSSLELGDSALYFCASSSTGRRERNTGELFFGEGSRLTVL.

The chain carries TRBV7-8 and TRBJ2-3; 7 bases line up with TRBD2. The V and J ends lost 3 bases and 2 bases, in that order; junction bases with no gene match: 11. The CDR3 is 17 amino acids. CDR1 is SGHVS and CDR2 is FQNEAQ in the germline V gene. The CDR3 region is CASSFSVGGRATDTQYF. CDR3 DNA sequence: TGTGCCAGCAGCTTCTCGGTGGGGGGGAGGGCCACAGATACGCAGTATTTT. Full variable domain (remainder filled in from reference TRBV7-8 and TRBJ2-3): GAGVSQSPRYKVAKRGQDVALRCDPISGHVSLFWYQQALGQGPEFLTYFQNEAQLDKSGLPSDRFFAERPEGSVSTLKIQRTQQEDSAVYLCASSFSVGGRATDTQYFGPGTRLTVL.

The V call is TRBV4-3, the J call TRBJ1-2; D might be TRBD1 (6 bases). The germline V gene encodes CDR1 LGHNA and CDR2 YSLEER. There are 17 residues in the CDR3. With 1 base removed from V and 2 bases from J, the gap between germline ends came to 17 bases. CDR3 DNA: TGCGCCAGCAGCCAAGTAGGGGGGGAGGGACGAAACTATGGCTACACCTTC. As protein: CASSQVGGEGRNYGYTF.

V usage is TRBV4-2 and J usage is TRBJ2-2; the match to TRBD2 covers 12 bases. Germline CDR1 is LGHNA and CDR2 is YNFKEQ. The CDR3 runs to 17 residues. The V and J ends lost 1 base and 6 bases, in that order; junction bases with no gene match: 6. This CDR3 reads CASSQVVASGRAGELFF. The CDR3 DNA is TGTGCCAGCAGCCAAGTAGTCGCTAGCGGGAGGGCCGGGGAGCTGTTTTTT.

The genes are TRBV7-9 and TRBJ1-2; D remains ambiguous. Germline V gene sequence: CDR1 SEHNR, CDR2 FQNEAQ (reference sequence). V was clipped by 3 bases and J by 7 bases, with 12 bases between them. This CDR3 is 13 amino acids long. The CDR3 sequence is CASSFLPRVGYTF. In DNA, the CDR3 is TGTGCCAGCAGCTTCCTACCCCGGGTTGGCTACACCTTC.

The gene calls are TRBV6-6 and TRBJ2-2, with 14 bases fitting TRBD2. This CDR3 contains 18 residues. The germline V gene encodes CDR1 MNHNY and CDR2 SVGAGI (reference sequence). With V trimmed by 5 bases and J by 4 bases, 9 bases remained unmatched. CDR3 protein: CASSPRTSGGRGTGELFF. The CDR3, as DNA: TGTGCCAGCAGTCCCAGGACTAGCGGGGGGCGCGGCACCGGGGAGCTGTTTTTT.

This clone was detected once. V and J are TRBV12-5 and TRBJ1-5; D is uncertain. The CDR3 covers 15 residues. V dropped 5 bases and J dropped 2 bases, with 13 bases sitting between them. Germline V gene lookup returns CDR1 LGHNT and CDR2 FRNRAP. The CDR3 spells CASGTGGDGNQPQHF. The CDR3 coding sequence is TGTGCTAGTGGTACGGGCGGGGATGGCAATCAGCCCCAGCATTTT.

The chain joins TRBV21-1 to TRBJ1-1; the table's D call of TRBD1 was not tested on the DNA. TRBV21-1 is a documented pseudogene. The CDR3 has 13 residues. CDR3: CASSKIGGCQAFF. The CDR3 DNA reads TGTGCCAGCAGCAAAATTGGGGGCTGCCAAGCTTTCTTT.

V and J are TRBV27 and TRBJ1-4; 8 bases are shared with TRBD1. This CDR3 spans 17 amino acids. Germline CDR1 and CDR2: MNHEY and SMNVEV (reference sequence). V shed 5 bases, J shed 7 bases, and the junction held 15 bases outside the gene matches. The CDR3 DNA sequence: TGTGCCAGCAGTCCCCTAACATATGACAGGGGAAGTGAAAAACTGTTTTTT. Translated: CASSPLTYDRGSEKLFF.

The chain carries TRBV5-1 and TRBJ2-1; D uncertain. Trimming removed 1 base from V and 0 bases from J, with 8 bases in between. In germline, CDR1 is SGHRS, CDR2 YFSETQ. The CDR3 spans 15 residues. DNA of the CDR3: TGCGCCAGCAGCTTGCAGTCCAGCTCCTACAATGAGCAGTTCTTC. Protein sequence: CASSLQSSSYNEQFF.

This clone was found a few times. V gene TRBV28 combines with J gene TRBJ1-5; TRBD1 is a possible D gene (6 bases). There are 15 residues in the CDR3. V lost 6 bases, J lost 0 bases, and 12 bases lay in between. CDR1 is MDHEN, CDR2 SYDVKM, per germline. CDR3 sequence: CASSPQGPSNQPQHF. The DNA for the CDR3 is TGTGCCAGCAGCCCACAGGGTCCTAGCAATCAGCCCCAGCATTTT.

This chain uses TRBV19 with TRBJ1-1; perhaps TRBD1 as D (6 bases). Trimming pared 4 bases from V and 0 bases from J, leaving 12 bases between. CDR1 LNHDA and CDR2 SQIVND come from the germline V gene (reference sequence). The length of the CDR3 is 15 residues. The CDR3 loop is CASSTGQILNTEAFF. The CDR3 DNA sequence: TGTGCCAGTAGTACCGGACAGATATTGAACACTGAAGCTTTCTTT.

This chain links TRBV5-6 with TRBJ1-4; no firm D call. Trimming left V 5 bases short and J 8 bases short, with 13 bases between. CDR1 and CDR2 (germline): SGHDT, YYEEEE. The CDR3 extends over 13 amino acids. The CDR3 DNA reads TGTGCCAGCAGTCGGAGAGCCGGGGAAAAACTGTTTTTT. Residues: CASSRRAGEKLFF.

The genes are TRBV30 and TRBJ1-4; TRBD1 aligns across 7 bases. The CDR3 runs 13 residues. V lost 5 bases, J lost 8 bases, and 8 bases stayed unmatched. CDR1 and CDR2 (germline): GTSNPN, SVGIG (reference sequence). The CDR3 protein is CAWGRDRDEKLFF. In DNA form, the CDR3 reads TGTGCCTGGGGCCGGGACAGAGACGAAAAACTGTTTTTT.

The V gene is TRBV3-1 (or the pseudogene TRBV3-2), the J gene TRBJ2-2, with 7 bases lining up with TRBD2. Germline assignment: CDR1 LGHDT and CDR2 YNNKEL (reference sequence). With V trimmed by 1 base and J by 7 bases, 6 bases remained unmatched. This CDR3 has 15 residues. CDR3 nucleotides: TGTGCCAGCAGCCAAGCTGGGGGGGGTTTCGGGGAGCTGTTTTTT. Its protein product is CASSQAGGGFGELFF.

This rearrangement joins TRBV19 to TRBJ1-1, with D maybe TRBD1 (6 bases). CDR1 and CDR2 from the germline V gene are LNHDA and SQIVND (reference sequence). The CDR3 consists of 13 residues. V lost 4 bases and J lost 4, with 10 bases in between. The CDR3: CASSTGASTEAFF. The CDR3, as DNA: TGTGCCAGTAGTACAGGGGCCTCCACTGAAGCTTTCTTT. The entire variable domain, with the rest obtained from reference TRBV19 and TRBJ1-1, is as follows: DGGITQSPKYLFRKEGQNVTLSCEQNLNHDAMYWYRQDPGQGLRLIYYSQIVNDFQKGDIAEGYSVSREKKESFPLTVTSAQKNPTAFYLCASSTGASTEAFFGQGTRLTVV.

The chain uses TRBV4-3 and TRBJ1-6; possibly TRBD1 for D (5 bases). V lost 0 bases to trimming and J lost 7 bases, with 10 bases between them. Germline assignment: CDR1 LGHNA and CDR2 YSLEER. This CDR3 is 15 amino acids long. The CDR3 spells CASSQDGGRNSPLHF. The CDR3 region has the DNA TGCGCCAGCAGCCAAGACGGGGGTCGAAATTCACCCCTCCACTTT.

The chain is built from TRBV27 and TRBJ1-2; no definite D call. The V gene's germline CDR1 is MNHEY and CDR2 SMNVEV (reference sequence). The CDR3 has 15 amino acids. The ends were cut back, 7 bases at V and 0 bases at J, with 15 bases in the middle. The CDR3 reads CASNPIGEANYGYTF. In DNA, the CDR3 is TGTGCCAGCAACCCAATTGGAGAAGCTAACTATGGCTACACCTTC.

The chain employs TRBV18 and TRBJ2-7; D is unclear. The CDR3 covers 12 residues. Germline CDR1 is KGHSH and CDR2 is LQKENI. The V gene lost 2 bases and the J gene lost 6 bases, with 8 bases spanning the gap. The CDR3 region has the DNA TGTGCCAGCTCACCATCCAGGCGCGAGCAGTACTTC. It specifies CASSPSRREQYF.

In regard to this clone: Other DNA sequences of this sample code for an identical CDR3. The chain uses TRBV5-1 and TRBJ2-2; 7 bases line up with TRBD1. The CDR3 covers 15 residues. Germline values: CDR1 SGHRS, CDR2 YFSETQ. V gave up 3 bases and J gave up 2 bases; unmatched junction bases: 4. CDR3 in DNA: TGCGCCAGCAGCTCCGGGACAGCCAACACCGGGGAGCTGTTTTTT. It translates to CASSSGTANTGELFF.